A selection of T cell receptor beta chains follows, all from one sample in a study of blood T cell repertoires in COVID-19. Generated by immunoSEQ multiplex PCR, the TCRdb table keeps only in-frame clones and is missing some. The sample shows about 140,000 clones, roughly 80% of them seen only once. Sequenced: peripheral blood. These receptors all stem from a woman between 45 and 65 years old with active or convalescent COVID-19. Both conserved end residues are part of each CDR3. The order of the fields is CDR3 DNA, CDR3 protein, D gene, J gene, V gene, clone size, CDR3 length. A D gene is named only where the DNA matches it firmly. The size entry is marked missing in some rows and otherwise reads once, few, many or a size class.

TGTGCCAGTACCATCTGGCAGGGCGCAGCCGGGGAGCTGTTTTTT CASTIWQGAAGELFF . TRBJ2-2 TRBV19 . 15
TGTGCCAGCATGCCTAGCCGGGGGACCTCCTACGAGCAGTACTTC CASMPSRGTSYEQYF . TRBJ2-7 TRBV6-5 . 15
TGTGCCAGTAGTCTGGGGACTCTCTATGGCTACACCTTC CASSLGTLYGYTF . TRBJ1-2 TRBV19 . 13
TGTGCCAGCAGCTTAGATACAGGGACGAAGAACTATGGCTACACCTTC CASSLDTGTKNYGYTF . TRBJ1-2 TRBV5-8 once 16
TGTGCCAGCAGTCCTGACAGGGACTACACCGGGGAGCTGTTTTTT CASSPDRDYTGELFF . TRBJ2-2 TRBV2 . 15
TGTGCCAGTAGTATAGGGCTAGCAGATACGCAGTATTTT CASSIGLADTQYF . TRBJ2-3 TRBV19 once 13
TGTGCCAGCAGCCGATACAGGGGAGCAACTAATGAAAAACTGTTTTTT CASSRYRGATNEKLFF TRBD1 TRBJ1-4 TRBV7-6 . 16
TGTGCCAGCAGCCCAGACCGGGAAAACCCCTATAGCAATCAGCCCCAGCATTTT CASSPDRENPYSNQPQHF . TRBJ1-5 TRBV5-6 . 18
TGTGCCAGTAGTTTCCCAGGGACAGGGACCGAGCAGTACTTC CASSFPGTGTEQYF TRBD1 TRBJ2-7 TRBV19 . 14
TGTGCCAGCAGCATGACTAGCGGGAGTACGAGGGTCGAGCAGTACTTC CASSMTSGSTRVEQYF TRBD2 TRBJ2-7 TRBV7-9 few 16
TGTGCCAGCAGTCCCGGACTTATAGTGGATGAGCAGTTCTTC CASSPGLIVDEQFF . TRBJ2-1 TRBV6-6 few 14